This TCR beta chain was sequenced for a study of blood T cell repertoires in COVID-19. Turning to the study itself: T cells, B-cell-depleted T cells, or PBMCs supplied cDNA or gDNA.

This CDR3 region has 13 residues. V lost 4 bases and J lost 8, with 14 bases in between. In the authors' workflow: Nucleated cell counts were estimated from reference gene primer amplification. The repertoire was sequenced with immunoSEQ multiplex PCR; TCRdb's copy has only in-frame clones and lacks some. For V, J and clone size, that table is used; D and trimming come from the DNA. This sample has approximately 390,000 clones, with 90% found just once. This clone was seen a single time. The rearrangement links TRBV12-3 or TRBV12-4 to TRBJ1-2; the D is unclear. The receptor comes from a man between 18 and 35 years old with active or convalescent COVID-19. The sequenced sample consisted of peripheral blood. The CDR3 sequence: CASSSRPLHGYTF. The DNA of the CDR3 is TGTGCCAGCAGTTCGAGGCCTCTCCACGGCTACACCTTC.